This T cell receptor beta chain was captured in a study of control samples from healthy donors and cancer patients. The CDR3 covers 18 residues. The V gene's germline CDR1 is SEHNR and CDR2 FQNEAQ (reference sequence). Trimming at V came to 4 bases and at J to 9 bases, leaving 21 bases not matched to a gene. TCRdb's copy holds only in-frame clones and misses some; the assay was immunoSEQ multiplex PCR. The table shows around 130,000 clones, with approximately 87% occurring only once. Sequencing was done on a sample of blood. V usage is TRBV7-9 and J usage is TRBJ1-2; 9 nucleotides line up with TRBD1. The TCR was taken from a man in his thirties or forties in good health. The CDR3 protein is CASSSTGGEATSWKRYTF. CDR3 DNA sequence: TGTGCCAGCAGCTCCACAGGGGGCGAGGCCACTTCCTGGAAGCGCTACACCTTC.